The clone carrying this T cell receptor beta chain ranks as large (0.1 to 1%). Its antigen is unidentified. The data are from a study of metastatic and nonmetastatic thyroid tumors. The wider study: Comparative analysis of repertoires was undertaken across blood and tumor or nodule tissue obtained from malignant and benign thyroid patients. General observations from the study: In both blood and tumor samples, TCR beta diversity was reported significantly higher for malignant than benign nodules.

Original methodology: To classify distant metastasis in papillary thyroid cancer, a model was built from CDR3 differences across clinicopathological groups. TCRdb ran MiXCR on the PCR reads. The authors' filters were not applied to this entry. The data contain several thousand clones, more than 30% of them singletons. Before thyroid surgery, none of the patients had received any treatment. The source material was adjacent normal tissue. This TCR derives from a female donor with papillary thyroid cancer or a benign thyroid nodule (not recorded which). Some clones in this sample may be carry-over from other donors' samples.

This chain's CDR3 is CASSFRDSLSYEQYF. The DNA of the CDR3 is TGTGCCAGCAGCTTCCGGGACAGTCTCTCCTACGAGCAGTACTTC. V gene TRBV11-2 combines with J gene TRBJ2-7; 7 nucleotides match TRBD1. The V gene's germline CDR1 is SGHAT and CDR2 FQNNGV. Germline trimming cut 3 bases from V and 0 bases from J; bases unmatched to any gene: 5. The CDR3 is 15 amino acids.